The entry that follows covers one TCR beta chain sequence. The data originate from a study of blood T cell repertoires in COVID-19. As for the study in general: Collection of acute and convalescent COVID-19 samples took place in the United States, Italy and Spain. T cells, B-cell-depleted T cells, or PBMCs provided the cDNA or gDNA that served as material.

Authors' data handling: The assay estimated nucleated cells by amplifying reference gene primers. The table came from immunoSEQ multiplex PCR; TCRdb's copy has only in-frame clones and leaves some out. Clonal size and the V and J genes are those of that table, whereas D and trimming came from the DNA. The sample includes 150,000 to 200,000 clones, approximately 79% of them seen just once. This TCR derives from a man between 25 and 39 years old with active or convalescent COVID-19. The sequenced material came from peripheral blood.

In DNA, the CDR3 is TGTGCCAGCAGCCCCTGGGACAGAGAAGGCTACACCTTC. Its protein is CASSPWDREGYTF. The genes are TRBV11-3 and TRBJ1-2, with 7 bases that match TRBD1. This CDR3 contains 13 residues. From germline, CDR1 is SGHNT and CDR2 YENEEA. After removal of 5 bases from V and 8 bases from J, the junction contained 8 bases not matched to a gene. The variable domain in full, completed from reference TRBV11-3 and TRBJ1-2, reads EAGVVQSPRYKIIEKKQPVAFWCNPISGHNTLYWYLQNLGQGPELLIRYENEEAVDDSQLPKDRFSAERLKGVDSTLKIQPAELGDSAVYLCASSPWDREGYTFGSGTRLTVV.